This entry describes one TCR beta chain. Per the germline V gene, CDR1 is MNHEY and CDR2 is SVGAGI. Unmatched junction bases numbered 3, after V lost 8 bases and J lost 0 bases. CDR3 length: 14 amino acids. These data belong to a study of T cell responses to AZD1222 COVID-19 vaccine. The data were produced by immunoSEQ multiplex PCR, yet TCRdb's version contains in-frame clones alone and is incomplete. The repertoire holds roughly 66,000 clones, with roughly 84% as singletons. The receptor's source is an adult in good health. The chain links TRBV6-5 to TRBJ1-1; TRBD1 aligns across 10 bases. This material consisted of peripheral blood, taken on day 0 of AZD1222 vaccination. The DNA for the CDR3 is TGTGCCAGCCGACAGGGGGCACTGAACACTGAAGCTTTCTTT. Translated: CASRQGALNTEAFF.